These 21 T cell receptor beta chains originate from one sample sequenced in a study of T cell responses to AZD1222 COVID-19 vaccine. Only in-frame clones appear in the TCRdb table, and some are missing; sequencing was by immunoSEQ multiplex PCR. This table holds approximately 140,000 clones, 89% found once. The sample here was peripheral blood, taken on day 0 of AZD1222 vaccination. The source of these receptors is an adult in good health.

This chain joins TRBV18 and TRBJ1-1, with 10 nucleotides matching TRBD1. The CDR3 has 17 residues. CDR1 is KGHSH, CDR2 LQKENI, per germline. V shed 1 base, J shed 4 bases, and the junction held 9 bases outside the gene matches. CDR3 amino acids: CASSPRTGGVGSTEAFF. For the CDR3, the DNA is TGTGCCAGCTCACCACGGACAGGGGGAGTTGGGAGCACTGAAGCTTTCTTT.

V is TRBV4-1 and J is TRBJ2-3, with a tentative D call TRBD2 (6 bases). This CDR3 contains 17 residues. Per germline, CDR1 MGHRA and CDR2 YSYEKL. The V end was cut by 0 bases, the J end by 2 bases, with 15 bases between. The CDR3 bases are TGCGCCAGCAGCCAAGATAATAAGGAGGGCAACACAGATACGCAGTATTTT. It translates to CASSQDNKEGNTDTQYF.

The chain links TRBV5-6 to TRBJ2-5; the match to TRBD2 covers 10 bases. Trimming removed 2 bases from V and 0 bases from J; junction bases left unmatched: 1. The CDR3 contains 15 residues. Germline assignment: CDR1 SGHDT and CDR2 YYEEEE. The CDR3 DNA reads TGTGCCAGCAGCTTTACTAGCGGGGACCAAGAGACCCAGTACTTC. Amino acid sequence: CASSFTSGDQETQYF.

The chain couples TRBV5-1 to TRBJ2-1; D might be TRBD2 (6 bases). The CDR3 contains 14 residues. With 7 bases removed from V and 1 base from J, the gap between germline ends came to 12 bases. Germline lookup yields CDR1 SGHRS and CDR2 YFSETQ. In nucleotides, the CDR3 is TGCGCCAGCCATGCGGGAAATTCCTACAATGAGCAGTTCTTC. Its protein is CASHAGNSYNEQFF.

The CDR3 reads CASSLGTTPGVGEQYF. The CDR3 region has the DNA TGCGCCAGCAGCTTGGGGACTACCCCGGGTGTGGGCGAGCAGTACTTC. The rearrangement uses TRBV5-1 and TRBJ2-7; the D gene is possibly TRBD2 (6 bases). V shed 0 bases and J shed 6 bases, with 19 bases lying between them. CDR3 length: 16 residues. Germline-derived CDR1 and CDR2 are SGHRS and YFSETQ.

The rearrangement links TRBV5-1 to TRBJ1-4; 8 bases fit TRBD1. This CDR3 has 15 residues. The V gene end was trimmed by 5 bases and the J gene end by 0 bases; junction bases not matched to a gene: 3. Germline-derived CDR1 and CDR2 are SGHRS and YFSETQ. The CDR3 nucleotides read TGCGCCAGCAGTTTGACAGGGGCAACTAATGAAAAACTGTTTTTT. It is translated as CASSLTGATNEKLFF.

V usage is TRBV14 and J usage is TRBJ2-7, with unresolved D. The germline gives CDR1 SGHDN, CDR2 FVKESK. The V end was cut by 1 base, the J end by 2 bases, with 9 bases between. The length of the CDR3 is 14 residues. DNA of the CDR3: TGTGCCAGCAGCCAAGGGCTTGGCCCCTACGAGCAGTACTTC. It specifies CASSQGLGPYEQYF.

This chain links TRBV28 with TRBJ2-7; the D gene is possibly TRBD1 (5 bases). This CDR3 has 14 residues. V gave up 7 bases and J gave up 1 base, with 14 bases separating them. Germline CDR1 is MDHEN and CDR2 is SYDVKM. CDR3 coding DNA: TGTGCCAGCAACGGGCGGCAGGGATCCTACGAGCAGTACTTC. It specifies CASNGRQGSYEQYF. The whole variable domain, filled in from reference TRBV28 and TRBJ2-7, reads DVKVTQSSRYLVKRTGEKVFLECVQDMDHENMFWYRQDPGLGLRLIYFSYDVKMKEKGDIPEGYSVSREKKERFSLILESASTNQTSMYLCASNGRQGSYEQYFGPGTRLTVT.

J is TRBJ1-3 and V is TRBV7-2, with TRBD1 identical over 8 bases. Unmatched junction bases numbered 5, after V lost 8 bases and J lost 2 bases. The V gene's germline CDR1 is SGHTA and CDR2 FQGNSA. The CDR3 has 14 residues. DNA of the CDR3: TGTGCCAGCCTATCAGGGGGCGCTGGAAACACCATATATTTT. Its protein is CASLSGGAGNTIYF.

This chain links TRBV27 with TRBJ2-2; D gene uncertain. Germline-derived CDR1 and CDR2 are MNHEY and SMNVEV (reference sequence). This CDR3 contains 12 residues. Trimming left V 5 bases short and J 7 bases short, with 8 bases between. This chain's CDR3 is CASSPNYGELFF. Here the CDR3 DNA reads TGTGCCAGCAGTCCTAATTACGGGGAGCTGTTTTTT.

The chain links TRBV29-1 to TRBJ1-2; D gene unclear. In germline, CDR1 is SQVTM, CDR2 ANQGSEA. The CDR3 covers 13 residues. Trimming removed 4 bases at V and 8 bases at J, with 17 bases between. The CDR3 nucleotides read TGCAGCGTTGGGGAGCCGGCAACCCGGGGCTACACCTTC. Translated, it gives CSVGEPATRGYTF.

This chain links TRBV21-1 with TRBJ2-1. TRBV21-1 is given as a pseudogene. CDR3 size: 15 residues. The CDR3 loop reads CASRTPRSSYNEQFF. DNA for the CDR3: TGTGCCAGCAGAACGCCAAGAAGCTCCTACAATGAGCAGTTCTTC.

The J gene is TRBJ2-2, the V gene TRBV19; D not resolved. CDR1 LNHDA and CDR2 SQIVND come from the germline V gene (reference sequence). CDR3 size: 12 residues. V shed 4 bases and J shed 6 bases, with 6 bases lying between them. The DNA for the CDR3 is TGTGCCAGTAGTACGGGTCCCGGGGAGCTGTTTTTT. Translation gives CASSTGPGELFF.

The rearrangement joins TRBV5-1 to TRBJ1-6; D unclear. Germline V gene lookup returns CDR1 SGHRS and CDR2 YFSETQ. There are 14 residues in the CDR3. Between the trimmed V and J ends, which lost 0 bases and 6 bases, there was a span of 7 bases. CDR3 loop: CASSLEQRNSPLHF. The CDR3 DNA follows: TGCGCCAGCAGCTTGGAACAGCGTAATTCACCCCTCCACTTT.

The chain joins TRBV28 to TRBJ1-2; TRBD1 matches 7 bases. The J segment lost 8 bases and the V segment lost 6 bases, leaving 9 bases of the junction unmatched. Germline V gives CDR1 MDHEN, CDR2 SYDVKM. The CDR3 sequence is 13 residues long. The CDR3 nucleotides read TGTGCCAGCAGGATCAGGACAGGTAGAGGCTACACCTTC. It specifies CASRIRTGRGYTF.

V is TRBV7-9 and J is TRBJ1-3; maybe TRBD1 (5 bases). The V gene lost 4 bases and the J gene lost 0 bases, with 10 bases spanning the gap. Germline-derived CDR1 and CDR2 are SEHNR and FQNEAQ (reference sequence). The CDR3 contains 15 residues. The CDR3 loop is CASSSKTVSGNTIYF. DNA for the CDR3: TGTGCCAGCAGCTCCAAGACAGTCTCTGGAAACACCATATATTTT.

CDR3 loop: CASSPTGTRLTYTQYF. The CDR3, as DNA: TGTGCCAGCAGTCCGACCGGGACTAGACTTACGTATACGCAGTATTTT. This rearrangement joins TRBV6-6 to TRBJ2-3; TRBD2 matches at 8 bases. The CDR3 is 16 residues long. The V gene end was trimmed by 5 bases and the J gene end by 7 bases; junction bases not matched to a gene: 14. CDR1 and CDR2 from the germline V gene are MNHNY and SVGAGI (reference sequence).

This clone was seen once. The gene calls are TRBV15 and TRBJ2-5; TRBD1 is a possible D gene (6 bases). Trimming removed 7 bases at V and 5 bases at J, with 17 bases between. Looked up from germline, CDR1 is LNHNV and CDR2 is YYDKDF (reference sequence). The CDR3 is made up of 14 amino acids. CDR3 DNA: TGTGCCACCACGACCCAGGGGTTGGGTGAGACCCAGTACTTC. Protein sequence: CATTTQGLGETQYF. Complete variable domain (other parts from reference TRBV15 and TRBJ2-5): DAMVIQNPRYQVTQFGKPVTLSCSQTLNHNVMYWYQQKSSQAPKLLFHYYDKDFNNEADTPDNFQSRRPNTSFCFLDIRSPGLGDTAMYLCATTTQGLGETQYFGPGTRLLVL.

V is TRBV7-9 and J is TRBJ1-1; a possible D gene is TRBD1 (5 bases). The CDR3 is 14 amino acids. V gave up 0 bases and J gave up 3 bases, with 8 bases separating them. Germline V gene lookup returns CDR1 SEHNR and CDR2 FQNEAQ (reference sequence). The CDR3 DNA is TGTGCCAGCAGCTTAGCCAGGGCTTACACTGAAGCTTTCTTT. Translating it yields CASSLARAYTEAFF.

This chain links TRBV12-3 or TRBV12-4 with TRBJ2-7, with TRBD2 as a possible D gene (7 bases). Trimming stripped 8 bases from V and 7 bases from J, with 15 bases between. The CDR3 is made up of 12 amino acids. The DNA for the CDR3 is TGTGCCAGCTGGGGGCGGGGGCGGGAGCAGTACTTC. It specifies CASWGRGREQYF.

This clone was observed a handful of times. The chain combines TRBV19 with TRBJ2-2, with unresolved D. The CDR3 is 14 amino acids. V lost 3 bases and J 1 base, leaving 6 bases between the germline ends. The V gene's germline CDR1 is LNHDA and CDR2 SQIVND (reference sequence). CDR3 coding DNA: TGTGCCAGTAGTATGGGAAGGAACACCGGGGAGCTGTTTTTT. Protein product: CASSMGRNTGELFF.